The rows below give T cell receptor beta chains drawn from one sample of a study of OX40 agonist ivuxolimab in advanced cancers. Sequencing was performed with immunoSEQ multiplex PCR; in TCRdb, only in-frame clones are kept and a portion is missing. Of about 69,000 clones in the sample, 91% are singletons; the top ten hold just over 14%. The source was CD4+ or CD8+ T cells sorted from blood, collected in a trial of the OX40 agonist ivuxolimab. These receptors were collected from an adult with an advanced solid tumor such as melanoma, head and neck, liver or kidney cancer. The CDR3 runs from the conserved cysteine through the conserved F or W. Fields, in order: CDR3 DNA, CDR3 protein, V gene, D gene, clone size, J gene, CDR3 length. D genes are given only for firm matches. Not every row has a clone size; where given, it reads once, few, many or a size class.

cdr3_nt: TGTGCCAGCAGCTCAACCTCTGTGGTGGCAGATACGCAGTATTTT
cdr3_aa: CASSSTSVVADTQYF
v_call: TRBV28
d_call: .
clone_size: .
j_call: TRBJ2-3
cdr3_length: 15

cdr3_nt: TGTGCCAGCAGTTCAGGGACAGGCTCCGAACAGTACTTC
cdr3_aa: CASSSGTGSEQYF
v_call: TRBV27
d_call: TRBD1
clone_size: .
j_call: TRBJ2-7
cdr3_length: 13

cdr3_nt: TGCGCCAGCAGTGAAGCGGGAAGTGCGAGTGAGCAGTTCTTC
cdr3_aa: CASSEAGSASEQFF
v_call: TRBV10-2
d_call: TRBD2
clone_size: .
j_call: TRBJ2-1
cdr3_length: 14

cdr3_nt: TGCGCCAGCAGCCAAGGTCCTGAAGCTTTCTTT
cdr3_aa: CASSQGPEAFF
v_call: TRBV4-3
d_call: .
clone_size: .
j_call: TRBJ1-1
cdr3_length: 11

cdr3_nt: TGCGCCAGCAGCCAAGAATCGGGGAACACTGAAGCTTTCTTT
cdr3_aa: CASSQESGNTEAFF
v_call: TRBV5-6
d_call: .
clone_size: .
j_call: TRBJ1-1
cdr3_length: 14

cdr3_nt: TGTGCCAGCACCTACAATCCAAAGGGAGAGACTGAAGCTTTCTTT
cdr3_aa: CASTYNPKGETEAFF
v_call: TRBV9
d_call: .
clone_size: .
j_call: TRBJ1-1
cdr3_length: 15

cdr3_nt: TGTGCCACCAGCAGACCCTCTCGCCTCAATGAGCAGTTCTTC
cdr3_aa: CATSRPSRLNEQFF
v_call: TRBV15
d_call: .
clone_size: .
j_call: TRBJ2-1
cdr3_length: 14

cdr3_nt: TGCGCCAGCAGTGATTCGACTTTCTCCTTGACAGATACGCAGTATTTT
cdr3_aa: CASSDSTFSLTDTQYF
v_call: TRBV10-2
d_call: .
clone_size: .
j_call: TRBJ2-3
cdr3_length: 16

cdr3_nt: TGTGCCAGCAGTAAAGACACCAACAATCAGCCCCAGCATTTT
cdr3_aa: CASSKDTNNQPQHF
v_call: TRBV2
d_call: .
clone_size: .
j_call: TRBJ1-5
cdr3_length: 14

cdr3_nt: TGCGCCAGCAGTGAGGGGCAGGGAAGTCAGCCCCAGCATTTT
cdr3_aa: CASSEGQGSQPQHF
v_call: TRBV10-2
d_call: .
clone_size: .
j_call: TRBJ1-5
cdr3_length: 14

cdr3_nt: TGCGCCAGCAGCCAGGATCAGACCTACACCTACGAGCAGTACTTC
cdr3_aa: CASSQDQTYTYEQYF
v_call: TRBV4-3
d_call: .
clone_size: .
j_call: TRBJ2-7
cdr3_length: 15

cdr3_nt: TGTGCCAGCAGTGAAAAGGGGGATTACACCGGGGAGCTGTTTTTT
cdr3_aa: CASSEKGDYTGELFF
v_call: TRBV9
d_call: .
clone_size: .
j_call: TRBJ2-2
cdr3_length: 15

cdr3_nt: TGTGCCAGCAGTTTAGGATGGGACACCGGGGAGCTGTTTTTT
cdr3_aa: CASSLGWDTGELFF
v_call: TRBV28
d_call: .
clone_size: .
j_call: TRBJ2-2
cdr3_length: 14

cdr3_nt: TGTGCCAGCAGCTTAGGTGGCCGAAACCAAGAGACCCAGTACTTC
cdr3_aa: CASSLGGRNQETQYF
v_call: TRBV7-3
d_call: .
clone_size: .
j_call: TRBJ2-5
cdr3_length: 15

cdr3_nt: TGTGCCAGCAGCTTTGATAAAGCGGGAGTGGGTGAGCAGTTCTTC
cdr3_aa: CASSFDKAGVGEQFF
v_call: TRBV7-8
d_call: TRBD2
clone_size: .
j_call: TRBJ2-1
cdr3_length: 15

cdr3_nt: TGCGCCAGCAGCCAAGATCGAATCATGGGGACCCAGTACTTC
cdr3_aa: CASSQDRIMGTQYF
v_call: TRBV4-3
d_call: .
clone_size: .
j_call: TRBJ2-5
cdr3_length: 14

cdr3_nt: TGTGCCAGCAGCTTAACCGGGTACAATGAGCAGTTCTTC
cdr3_aa: CASSLTGYNEQFF
v_call: TRBV7-3
d_call: .
clone_size: .
j_call: TRBJ2-1
cdr3_length: 13

cdr3_nt: TGTGCCGCCTCGGGACAGGCCTCCTACGAGCAGTACTTC
cdr3_aa: CAASGQASYEQYF
v_call: TRBV5-6
d_call: TRBD1
clone_size: .
j_call: TRBJ2-7
cdr3_length: 13

cdr3_nt: TGTGCCAGCACCTACCGGGAAGGGGAGAACGAGCAGTACTTC
cdr3_aa: CASTYREGENEQYF
v_call: TRBV6-5
d_call: .
clone_size: .
j_call: TRBJ2-7
cdr3_length: 14

cdr3_nt: TGTGCCATCGGATCGGGACAGAACACCGGGGAGCTGTTTTTT
cdr3_aa: CAIGSGQNTGELFF
v_call: TRBV10-3
d_call: .
clone_size: .
j_call: TRBJ2-2
cdr3_length: 14

cdr3_nt: TGTGCCAGCAGCCGGAGTCCAGGACAGGGGGCCGGCGGGGAGCTGTTTTTT
cdr3_aa: CASSRSPGQGAGGELFF
v_call: TRBV7-8
d_call: TRBD1
clone_size: few
j_call: TRBJ2-2
cdr3_length: 17

cdr3_nt: TGTGCCAGCAGCTTACAACAGGGTTACCCCACAGATACGCAGTATTTT
cdr3_aa: CASSLQQGYPTDTQYF
v_call: TRBV7-9
d_call: .
clone_size: once
j_call: TRBJ2-3
cdr3_length: 16

cdr3_nt: TGTGCCAGTAGCAACCTAGCCGGGGTCGCCGAGCAGTACTTC
cdr3_aa: CASSNLAGVAEQYF
v_call: TRBV19
d_call: .
clone_size: .
j_call: TRBJ2-7
cdr3_length: 14

cdr3_nt: TGTGCCAGCAGCCAAGGACTAGCGGGAGGTGCCTACGAGCAGTACTTC
cdr3_aa: CASSQGLAGGAYEQYF
v_call: TRBV14
d_call: TRBD2
clone_size: .
j_call: TRBJ2-7
cdr3_length: 16

cdr3_nt: TGTGCCAGCAGTTTTGGCCTCGGAGGGGCCGGGGAGCTGTTTTTT
cdr3_aa: CASSFGLGGAGELFF
v_call: TRBV28
d_call: .
clone_size: .
j_call: TRBJ2-2
cdr3_length: 15

cdr3_nt: TGCGCCAGCAGGGGAGAACAGAACATTCAGTACTTC
cdr3_aa: CASRGEQNIQYF
v_call: TRBV10-2
d_call: .
clone_size: .
j_call: TRBJ2-4
cdr3_length: 12

cdr3_nt: TGTGCCAGCAGTTACGAAGCGAGGGGCAATCAGCCCCAGCATTTT
cdr3_aa: CASSYEARGNQPQHF
v_call: TRBV6-5
d_call: .
clone_size: .
j_call: TRBJ1-5
cdr3_length: 15

cdr3_nt: TGTGCCAGCAGCTTGGTGGGACGGAGCTACGAGCAGTACTTC
cdr3_aa: CASSLVGRSYEQYF
v_call: TRBV5-6
d_call: .
clone_size: .
j_call: TRBJ2-7
cdr3_length: 14

cdr3_nt: TGTGCCAGCAGCCCCACAGCCTCTAATGAAAAACTGTTTTTT
cdr3_aa: CASSPTASNEKLFF
v_call: TRBV7-8
d_call: .
clone_size: .
j_call: TRBJ1-4
cdr3_length: 14

cdr3_nt: TGTGCCAGCAGCTGGAGCGGGAGCACAGATACGCAGTATTTT
cdr3_aa: CASSWSGSTDTQYF
v_call: TRBV11-2
d_call: .
clone_size: .
j_call: TRBJ2-3
cdr3_length: 14

cdr3_nt: TGTGCCAGCAGTACGACCCCGGGACTAGCGGGAGGGCGGGATACGCAGTATTTT
cdr3_aa: CASSTTPGLAGGRDTQYF
v_call: TRBV27
d_call: TRBD2
clone_size: .
j_call: TRBJ2-3
cdr3_length: 18

cdr3_nt: TGCGCCAGCAGTGACCCCCAGGGTAGCGGGAGGGGTGAGCAGTTCTTC
cdr3_aa: CASSDPQGSGRGEQFF
v_call: TRBV10-1
d_call: TRBD2
clone_size: .
j_call: TRBJ2-1
cdr3_length: 16

cdr3_nt: TGTGCCAGCAGTTCTGGCGGGGCCAGACAGCCCCAGCATTTT
cdr3_aa: CASSSGGARQPQHF
v_call: TRBV28
d_call: .
clone_size: .
j_call: TRBJ1-5
cdr3_length: 14

cdr3_nt: TGCGCCAGCAAGGGGGACACCGGGGAGCTGTTTTTT
cdr3_aa: CASKGDTGELFF
v_call: TRBV5-1
d_call: .
clone_size: .
j_call: TRBJ2-2
cdr3_length: 12

cdr3_nt: TGCGCCAGCAGCCACCGACAGGGGGATCGCAATCAGCCCCAGCATTTT
cdr3_aa: CASSHRQGDRNQPQHF
v_call: TRBV4-1
d_call: TRBD1
clone_size: .
j_call: TRBJ1-5
cdr3_length: 16

cdr3_nt: TGTGCCAGCAGAGGCGGGGGCACAGATACGCAGTATTTT
cdr3_aa: CASRGGGTDTQYF
v_call: TRBV7-9
d_call: .
clone_size: .
j_call: TRBJ2-3
cdr3_length: 13

cdr3_nt: TGTGCCAGCAGCGCCGGGACTTCCCGGCCGTCATACGAGCAGTACTTC
cdr3_aa: CASSAGTSRPSYEQYF
v_call: TRBV2
d_call: .
clone_size: .
j_call: TRBJ2-7
cdr3_length: 16

cdr3_nt: TGTGCCAGCAGTTTATACAGCGGGAGCTCCTACAATGAGCAGTTCTTC
cdr3_aa: CASSLYSGSSYNEQFF
v_call: TRBV28
d_call: TRBD2
clone_size: .
j_call: TRBJ2-1
cdr3_length: 16

cdr3_nt: TGTGCCAGCAGTTTAAGAACCTCAGGGGGCGCATCCTACGAGCAGTACTTC
cdr3_aa: CASSLRTSGGASYEQYF
v_call: TRBV28
d_call: TRBD1
clone_size: .
j_call: TRBJ2-7
cdr3_length: 17

cdr3_nt: TGTGCCAGCATGGAGGAGGTAAAGACCCAGTACTTC
cdr3_aa: CASMEEVKTQYF
v_call: TRBV2
d_call: .
clone_size: .
j_call: TRBJ2-5
cdr3_length: 12

cdr3_nt: TGTGCCAGCGAGGGGCTGAGCAATCAGCCCCAGCATTTT
cdr3_aa: CASEGLSNQPQHF
v_call: TRBV6-6
d_call: .
clone_size: few
j_call: TRBJ1-5
cdr3_length: 13

cdr3_nt: TGTGCCAGCACCGGACTAGCGGGAAGAGGCACGGATGAGCAGTTCTTC
cdr3_aa: CASTGLAGRGTDEQFF
v_call: TRBV7-3
d_call: TRBD2
clone_size: .
j_call: TRBJ2-1
cdr3_length: 16

cdr3_nt: TGTGCCAGCAGCTTAGGGCGGGAGGGTCCCACAGATACGCAGTATTTT
cdr3_aa: CASSLGREGPTDTQYF
v_call: TRBV7-9
d_call: TRBD2
clone_size: .
j_call: TRBJ2-3
cdr3_length: 16

cdr3_nt: TGTGCCAGCAGCCAACAGGGGTATCCGCAGTACTTC
cdr3_aa: CASSQQGYPQYF
v_call: TRBV9
d_call: TRBD1
clone_size: few
j_call: TRBJ2-7
cdr3_length: 12

cdr3_nt: TGTGCCAGCGGATGGATAGAAGAGACCCAGTACTTC
cdr3_aa: CASGWIEETQYF
v_call: TRBV6-6
d_call: .
clone_size: few
j_call: TRBJ2-5
cdr3_length: 12

cdr3_nt: TGTGCCAGCAGCGTAGGCGGAGGGCCGGCGAATGAGCAGTTCTTC
cdr3_aa: CASSVGGGPANEQFF
v_call: TRBV9
d_call: .
clone_size: .
j_call: TRBJ2-1
cdr3_length: 15

cdr3_nt: TGTGCCAGCAGCCAAGCGGGAGCCGGGGAGCTGTTTTTT
cdr3_aa: CASSQAGAGELFF
v_call: TRBV6-6
d_call: TRBD2
clone_size: .
j_call: TRBJ2-2
cdr3_length: 13

cdr3_nt: TGTGCCAGCAGATTTCCGGGACAGCTAGGGAATGAGCAGTTCTTC
cdr3_aa: CASRFPGQLGNEQFF
v_call: TRBV27
d_call: TRBD1
clone_size: .
j_call: TRBJ2-1
cdr3_length: 15